This TCR beta chain was identified during a study of T cell repertoires in ileal Crohn's disease. The wider study: Patients had a median roughly 8-year disease duration, and around 35% were active smokers. General study results and limits: Clonal expansions were more frequent in active smokers than non-smokers at surgery. Mucosal expansions were suggested to be mainly CD8 T cells.

On this clone: Its antigen is unidentified.

CDR3 length: 17 amino acids. V lost 0 bases to trimming and J lost 5 bases; unmatched junction nucleotides: 9. Germline V gene sequence: CDR1 SGHNT, CDR2 YENEEA. Some clones are missing from TCRdb's copy, which holds only in-frame ones; the method was immunoSEQ multiplex PCR. The sample lists 5,000 to 7,000 clones, around 85% occurring once. Source material: ileal tissue. The sequence was collected from an adult with Crohn's disease. V and J are TRBV11-3 and TRBJ2-3, with 9 bases aligning to TRBD2. The CDR3 is CASSLDGGGGARDTQYF. As DNA, the CDR3 is TGTGCCAGCAGCTTAGATGGGGGCGGGGGGGCAAGAGATACGCAGTATTTT.